These 23 T cell receptor beta chains originate from one sample sequenced in a study of T-cell memory formation after mild COVID-19. TCRdb reprocessed the 5' RACE reads via MiXCR and lists one record per CDR3 protein. This table holds around 510,000 distinct CDR3 sequences, less than 25% found once. The sample consisted of PBMCs or a T cell subset sorted from them (not recorded which). Source of these receptors: an adult woman who had mild COVID-19 (a few samples of this study predate the infection). Cell type and time point are not known.

This chain uses TRBV29-1 with TRBJ2-1; the match to TRBD1 covers 9 bases. The CDR3 sequence is 13 residues long. The J segment lost 7 bases and the V segment lost 7 bases, leaving 8 bases of the junction unmatched. Germline values: CDR1 SQVTM, CDR2 ANQGSEA. The CDR3 DNA is TGCAGCGCGGGACAGGGTCTATGGAATGAGCAGTTCTTC. Translating it yields CSAGQGLWNEQFF.

This clonotype was seen only a few times. This chain connects TRBV7-9 to TRBJ2-5; D is ambiguous. Germline CDR1 is SEHNR and CDR2 is FQNEAQ (reference sequence). This CDR3 has 15 residues. V was pared by 4 bases and J by 4 bases, with 16 bases between. The CDR3 bases are TGTGCCAGCAGCTCTTTGGGGTCCGGCTCAGAGACCCAGTACTTC. Protein product: CASSSLGSGSETQYF.

This clonotype occurred a few times. This sequence joins TRBV30 and TRBJ1-1; D remains ambiguous. Germline CDR1 is GTSNPN and CDR2 is SVGIG (reference sequence). This CDR3 spans 12 amino acids. The ends were cut back, 5 bases at V and 1 base at J, with 8 bases in the middle. The CDR3 sequence is CAWARKNTEAFF. CDR3 DNA: TGTGCCTGGGCCCGGAAGAACACTGAAGCTTTCTTT.

This chain links TRBV29-1 with TRBJ2-1; 12 nucleotides match TRBD2. This CDR3 has 17 amino acids. With 1 base clipped from V and 3 bases from J, the junction kept 7 bases outside the gene matches. Germline V gene lookup returns CDR1 SQVTM and CDR2 ANQGSEA. CDR3 in amino acids: CSVEGLAGAGNYNEQFF. CDR3 coding DNA: TGCAGCGTTGAAGGACTAGCGGGGGCAGGAAACTACAATGAGCAGTTCTTC.

This clonotype has only a few counts. The CDR3 loop reads CSASYSGRYNEQFF. The CDR3 DNA reads as TGCAGTGCTAGCTATAGCGGGAGGTACAATGAGCAGTTCTTC. The V and J genes are TRBV20-1 and TRBJ2-1; 10 bases line up with TRBD2. Germline V gene data show CDR1 as DFQATT and CDR2 as SNEGSKA (reference sequence). There are 14 residues in the CDR3. V shed 3 bases and J 4 bases; nucleotides not matched to a gene: 3.

The chain couples TRBV20-1 to TRBJ1-2; D is unresolved. Germline CDR1 is DFQATT and CDR2 is SNEGSKA (reference sequence). V dropped 2 bases and J dropped 4 bases, with 11 bases sitting between them. The CDR3 is 13 amino acids. CDR3 in amino acids: CSARKMGIYGYTF. The CDR3 coding sequence is TGCAGTGCTAGAAAGATGGGGATCTATGGCTACACCTTC.

This clonotype has a handful of counts. The CDR3 nucleotides read TGTGCCAGCAGGGTAGCGGGAGGGCCCGAGGAGACCCAGTACTTC. Amino acids: CASRVAGGPEETQYF. The genes are TRBV6-5 and TRBJ2-5; 11 bases are shared with TRBD2. The junction had 8 bases not matched to a gene; V was cut back by 6 bases and J by 5 bases. CDR1 and CDR2 from the germline V gene are MNHEY and SVGAGI. CDR3 length: 15 residues.

The chain links TRBV4-1 to TRBJ2-7; no clear D gene. The CDR3 extends over 13 amino acids. V was pared by 1 base and J by 3 bases, with 7 bases between. Germline values: CDR1 MGHRA, CDR2 YSYEKL. CDR3 in amino acids: CASSQAGYYEQYF. The CDR3 DNA reads as TGCGCCAGCAGCCAAGCCGGATACTACGAGCAGTACTTC.

The V and J genes are TRBV7-9 and TRBJ2-3; D is uncertain. CDR1 is SEHNR and CDR2 is FQNEAQ in the germline V gene (reference sequence). V gave up 7 bases and J gave up 2 bases, with 10 bases separating them. There are 13 residues in the CDR3. The CDR3 coding sequence is TGTGCCAGCAAAACGGAACCCACAGATACGCAGTATTTT. The encoded protein is CASKTEPTDTQYF.

This clonotype was counted at least ten times. The chain couples TRBV5-6 to TRBJ2-5; D unresolved. V shed 0 bases and J shed 4 bases, with 10 bases lying between them. The CDR3 has 14 residues. Germline loops: CDR1 SGHDT, CDR2 YYEEEE. The CDR3 region has the DNA TGTGCCAGCAGCTTGGGGCGTTGGGGAGAGACCCAGTACTTC. It specifies CASSLGRWGETQYF.

This clonotype turned up a few times. For the CDR3, the DNA is TGTGCCAGCAGCCCCTCGGGCCAGTCTTACGAGCAGTACTTC. It encodes CASSPSGQSYEQYF. V and J are TRBV9 and TRBJ2-7; D is unresolved. Germline CDR1 is SGDLS and CDR2 is YYNGEE. This CDR3 comprises 14 residues. Trimming shortened V by 4 bases and J by 4 bases, and 15 bases separated the two germline ends.

The V and J genes are TRBV4-1 and TRBJ2-3; a possible D gene is TRBD1 (6 bases). V lost 3 bases and J lost 0, with 16 bases in between. The CDR3 spans 17 residues. The germline gives CDR1 MGHRA, CDR2 YSYEKL. In DNA form, the CDR3 reads TGCGCCAGCAGCCATCCTCCCGGGACAACTAGCACAGATACGCAGTATTTT. Its translation is CASSHPPGTTSTDTQYF.

Notes on this clonotype: At one of its ends the junction is not consistent with the germline gene, which may arise from a read error. The chain is built from TRBV15 and TRBJ1-4, with a possible D match to TRBD1 (6 bases). This CDR3 spans 15 amino acids. CDR1 and CDR2 (germline): LNHNV, YYDKDF (reference sequence). The CDR3 DNA follows: TGTGCCAACAGCAGAGATGAGGGGGGAAATGAAAAACTGTTTTTT. Translated: CANSRDEGGNEKLFF.

This clonotype occurred a few times. The chain combines TRBV20-1 with TRBJ1-5; D perhaps matches TRBD1 (5 bases). The germline CDR1 and CDR2 sequences are DFQATT and SNEGSKA (reference sequence). CDR3 length equals 15 residues. The V and J ends lost 6 bases and 5 bases respectively, with 20 bases between them. Here the CDR3 DNA reads TGCAGTGCCAAGGAGACTCCGGGGCAGTATCAGCCCCAGCATTTT. This gives the protein CSAKETPGQYQPQHF.

This clonotype was observed a handful of times. CDR3 bases: TGCGCCAGCAGGGAAACCCTCAACACTGAAGCTTTCTTT. Protein product: CASRETLNTEAFF. The V call is TRBV10-2, the J call TRBJ1-1, with no clear D. This CDR3 has 13 amino acids. Germline V gene lookup returns CDR1 WSHSY and CDR2 SAAADI. Between the trimmed V and J ends, which lost 6 bases and 2 bases, there was a span of 10 bases.

Only a few counts were recorded for this clonotype. The rearrangement links TRBV5-5 to TRBJ2-7; 8 nucleotides match TRBD1. From germline, CDR1 is SGHKS and CDR2 YYEKEE (reference sequence). The CDR3 sequence is 15 residues long. V shed 4 bases, J shed 0 bases, and the junction held 6 bases outside the gene matches. CDR3 residues: CASSRDRRVSYEQYF. CDR3 DNA sequence: TGTGCCAGCAGCCGGGACAGGAGAGTCTCCTACGAGCAGTACTTC.

There are a few counts of this clonotype. The J gene is TRBJ2-7, the V gene TRBV11-2; 9 nucleotides align to TRBD2. Unmatched junction bases numbered 6, after V lost 5 bases and J lost 1 base. CDR3 length: 15 amino acids. Germline V gene data show CDR1 as SGHAT and CDR2 as FQNNGV. The chain's CDR3 is CASSPTSGGSYEQYF. The DNA for the CDR3 is TGTGCCAGCAGCCCGACTAGCGGTGGGTCCTACGAGCAGTACTTC.

This clonotype was detected only a few times. J is TRBJ1-2 and V is TRBV12-3 or TRBV12-4; D gene unclear. This CDR3 has 12 residues. Trimming removed 6 bases at V and 3 bases at J, with 8 bases between. The CDR3 nucleotides read TGTGCCAGCAGCCCACAAGACTATGGCTACACCTTC. This codes for CASSPQDYGYTF.

The rearrangement links TRBV6-2 or TRBV6-3 to TRBJ2-1; 8 positions match TRBD2. The junction had 8 bases not matched to a gene; V was cut back by 4 bases and J by 3 bases. The CDR3 is made up of 16 amino acids. Germline V gene lookup returns CDR1 MNHEY and CDR2 SVGEGT. CDR3 sequence reads: CASSFPGLAGYNEQFF. Written as DNA, the CDR3 is TGTGCCAGCAGTTTCCCGGGGCTAGCGGGCTACAATGAGCAGTTCTTC.

V and J are TRBV5-6 and TRBJ2-1, with TRBD1 identical over 9 bases. V was clipped by 4 bases and J by 5 bases; unmatched bases: 7. The CDR3 consists of 15 residues. Looked up from germline, CDR1 is SGHDT and CDR2 is YYEEEE. The CDR3 loop reads CASSLWTGEDNEQFF. The DNA of the CDR3 is TGTGCCAGCAGCCTCTGGACAGGGGAAGACAATGAGCAGTTCTTC.

The rearrangement uses TRBV4-1 and TRBJ2-7; no clear D gene. Trimming pared 4 bases from V and 7 bases from J, leaving 17 bases between. The CDR3 covers 14 residues. Germline CDR1 is MGHRA and CDR2 is YSYEKL. The chain's CDR3 is CASSPDMGPREQYF. DNA for the CDR3: TGCGCCAGCAGCCCAGATATGGGCCCGCGTGAGCAGTACTTC.

This clonotype has only a few counts. The chain joins TRBV5-6 to TRBJ1-2; the D is unclear. Trimming shortened V by 0 bases and J by 6 bases, and 3 bases separated the two germline ends. This CDR3 comprises 11 residues. Germline V CDR1 and CDR2: SGHDT, YYEEEE. The CDR3 here is CASSLADGYTF. DNA of the CDR3: TGTGCCAGCAGCTTGGCGGATGGCTACACCTTC. The full variable domain, rest sourced from reference TRBV5-6 and TRBJ1-2, is DAGVTQSPTHLIKTRGQQVTLRCSPKSGHDTVSWYQQALGQGPQFIFQYYEEEERQRGNFPDRFSGHQFPNYSSELNVNALLLGDSALYLCASSLADGYTFGSGTRLTVV.

The genes are TRBV7-9 and TRBJ1-2; D is possibly TRBD1 (6 bases). The ends were cut back, 6 bases at V and 6 bases at J, with 14 bases in the middle. This CDR3 spans 13 amino acids. From germline, CDR1 is SEHNR and CDR2 FQNEAQ (reference sequence). CDR3 coding DNA: TGTGCCAGCAGACACGCAGGGGCGGATGGCTACACCTTC. Protein sequence: CASRHAGADGYTF.